This TCR beta chain stems from a study of cytomegalovirus exposure and HLA in healthy donors. Per the germline V gene, CDR1 is ENHRY and CDR2 is SYGVKD. V lost 6 bases to trimming and J lost 9 bases; unmatched junction nucleotides: 8. This CDR3 comprises 13 residues. In the PCR, 60 Vbeta and 13 Jbeta primers were used. Only in-frame clones appear in the TCRdb table, and some are missing; sequencing was by immunoSEQ multiplex PCR. The sample lists 210,000 or so clones, just under 85% occurring once. The sequenced sample consisted of PBMCs. The rearrangement uses TRBV10-3 and TRBJ1-5; the match to TRBD1 covers 7 bases. The sequence came from a middle-aged woman in good health and CMV-seronegative. The CDR3 DNA follows: TGTGCCATCAGCGCAGGGGGGACGGGGCCCCAGCATTTT. Protein sequence: CAISAGGTGPQHF.